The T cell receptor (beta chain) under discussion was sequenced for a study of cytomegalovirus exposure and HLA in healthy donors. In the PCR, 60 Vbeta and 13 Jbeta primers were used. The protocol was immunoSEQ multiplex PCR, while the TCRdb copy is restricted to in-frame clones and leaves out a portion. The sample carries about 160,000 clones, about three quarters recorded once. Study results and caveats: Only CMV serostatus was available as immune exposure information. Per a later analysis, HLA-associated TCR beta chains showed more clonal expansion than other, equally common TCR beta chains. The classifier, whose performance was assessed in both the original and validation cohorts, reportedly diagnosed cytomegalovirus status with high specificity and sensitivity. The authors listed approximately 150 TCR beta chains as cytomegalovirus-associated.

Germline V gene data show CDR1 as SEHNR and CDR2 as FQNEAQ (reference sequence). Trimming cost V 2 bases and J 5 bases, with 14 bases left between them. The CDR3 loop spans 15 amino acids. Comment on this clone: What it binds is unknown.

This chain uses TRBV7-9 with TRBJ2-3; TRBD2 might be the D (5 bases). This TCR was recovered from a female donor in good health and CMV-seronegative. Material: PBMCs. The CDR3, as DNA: TGTGCCAGCAGCTTAACCGGAGCCCGGGGAGATACGCAGTATTTT. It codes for CASSLTGARGDTQYF.